The text below deals with one T cell receptor (beta chain). Its antigen is currently unknown. This specimen belongs to a study of T cell responses to AZD1222 COVID-19 vaccine. Overall study: Pooling was applied to second doses at about 4 or about 12 weeks. Study outcomes and limitations: Among those given AZD1222, only five or six were seropositive at baseline. Spike was spanned by vaccine-associated CD4 TCRs, which were dominant at 160-218 and 743-854. The peak T cell response came first, and repertoires were sampled only after it.

Clones were read by immunoSEQ multiplex PCR, and TCRdb kept only the in-frame ones, dropping some. The sample contains 150,000 to 200,000 clones, 94% of which appear only once. V was trimmed by 4 bases and J by 2 bases, leaving 3 bases between them. There are 11 residues in the CDR3. CDR1 is SQVTM, CDR2 ANQGSEA, per germline. The clonotype comes from an adult in good health. This chain connects TRBV29-1 to TRBJ1-3; D gene uncertain. The sequences come from peripheral blood, collected on day 0 of AZD1222 vaccination. The CDR3 DNA reads TGCAGCGTTGCTCCTGGAAACACCATATATTTT. Translating it yields CSVAPGNTIYF.